This TCR beta chain was recorded in a study of cytomegalovirus exposure and HLA in healthy donors. Concerning this clone itself: Antigen specificity is unknown.

Method: immunoSEQ multiplex PCR; TCRdb's copy keeps in-frame clones and lacks some. The profile shows 150,000 or so clones, around nine tenths of them singletons. This CDR3 is built from 16 residues. V dropped 7 bases and J dropped 0 bases, with 18 bases sitting between them. Looked up from germline, CDR1 is SGHAT and CDR2 is FQNNGV. Study-wide results and limits: Cytomegalovirus association was assigned to about 150 TCR beta chains.

The sample consisted of PBMCs. The V call is TRBV11-2, the J call TRBJ1-1; D perhaps matches TRBD1 (6 bases). The clonotype comes from a woman aged 25-40 years in good health and CMV-seronegative. This CDR3 reads CASNPGTYGMNTEAFF. CDR3 DNA: TGTGCCAGCAACCCAGGGACATACGGGATGAACACTGAAGCTTTCTTT.